Below are 26 T cell receptor beta chains sequenced from a single sample in a study of cytomegalovirus exposure and HLA in healthy donors (dated by TCRdb to about 2017). The library came from the immunoSEQ multiplex PCR assay. A mixture of 60 forward primers for TCR Vbeta segments and 13 reverse primers for TCR Jbeta segments was used in the multiplex PCR. TCRdb re-hosts the immuneACCESS table, in-frame sequences only. Its copies lack some clones; in the studies checked, an unresolved V gene accounts for under half of them, and the cause for the rest is not known. This sample gives under 150,000 clones in total; more than 80% of them show up just once. 5.9% of the sample rests with the top ten. The material sequenced was PBMCs. Receptors were obtained from a woman aged 40 to 50 in good health and CMV-seropositive.

V and J are TRBV11-2 and TRBJ1-5, with TRBD1 matching over 7 bases. The CDR3 runs 15 residues. The germline V gene has CDR1 SGHAT and CDR2 FQNNGV. After removal of 1 base from V and 7 bases from J, the junction contained 7 bases not matched to a gene. The CDR3 DNA reads as TGTGCCAGCAGCTTAGGAGAGGGGGCCAACCAGCCCCAGCATTTT. The encoded protein is CASSLGEGANQPQHF.

This clone has a handful of counts. CDR3 in DNA: TGTGCCAGCAGTGAGACAGGAAGCTCTGGAAACACCATATATTTT. This encodes CASSETGSSGNTIYF. The rearrangement uses TRBV2 and TRBJ1-3, with D possibly being TRBD1 (6 bases). CDR3 length: 15 residues. Germline CDR1 is SNHLY and CDR2 is FYNNEI. V was clipped by 3 bases and J by 0 bases, with 9 bases between them.

The chain links TRBV11-2 to TRBJ2-1; TRBD1 matches at 10 bases. Unmatched junction bases numbered 6, after V lost 5 bases and J lost 5 bases. From germline, CDR1 is SGHAT and CDR2 FQNNGV. There are 15 residues in the CDR3. The CDR3 region is CASSNTGTGDNEQFF. CDR3 in DNA: TGTGCCAGCAGCAACACCGGGACAGGGGACAATGAGCAGTTCTTC.

The chain carries TRBV13 and TRBJ2-7; 10 positions agree with TRBD1. The CDR3 is 17 residues long. From germline, CDR1 is PRHDT and CDR2 FYEKMQ (reference sequence). V lost 1 base and J lost 4; bases outside the gene matches: 10. The chain's CDR3 is CASSLDGGGQGWYEQYF. CDR3 sequence (DNA): TGTGCCAGCAGCTTAGACGGCGGGGGACAGGGGTGGTACGAGCAGTACTTC.

The J gene is TRBJ2-3, the V gene TRBV4-2; D is possibly TRBD2 (5 bases). Per the germline V gene, CDR1 is LGHNA and CDR2 is YNFKEQ. This CDR3 contains 14 residues. V dropped 0 bases and J dropped 9 bases, with 13 bases sitting between them. The CDR3 is CASSQDLWGVTQYF. The DNA for the CDR3 is TGTGCCAGCAGCCAAGACCTTTGGGGAGTCACGCAGTATTTT.

The V call is TRBV19, the J call TRBJ1-6, with D perhaps matching TRBD1 (6 bases). CDR1 and CDR2 from the germline V gene are LNHDA and SQIVND (reference sequence). The ends were cut back, 7 bases at V and 4 bases at J, with 14 bases in the middle. This CDR3 has 15 residues. The CDR3 is CASMSDRSYNSPLHF. CDR3 nucleotides: TGTGCCAGTATGAGTGACAGGAGTTATAATTCACCCCTCCACTTT.

This chain uses TRBV9 with TRBJ2-3; a weak D match, TRBD2 (6 bases). The germline V gene encodes CDR1 SGDLS and CDR2 YYNGEE. Trimming shortened V by 3 bases and J by 0 bases, and 11 bases separated the two germline ends. The CDR3 contains 15 residues. The DNA of the CDR3 is TGTGCCAGCAGCGAAAGGGCGGGAAGCACAGATACGCAGTATTTT. Translated: CASSERAGSTDTQYF.

This chain joins TRBV5-4 and TRBJ1-2; no clear D gene. The CDR3 contains 14 residues. V was cut by 9 bases and J by 1 base, with 16 bases left in between. Per germline, CDR1 SGHNT and CDR2 YYREEE (reference sequence). The CDR3 coding sequence is TGTGCCACCGAAGACGGAGCATATAACTATGGCTACACCTTC. Protein sequence: CATEDGAYNYGYTF.

This chain links TRBV10-3 with TRBJ1-2, with 8 nucleotides matching TRBD1. Germline CDR1 reads ENHRY; CDR2 reads SYGVKD. Germline trimming cut 2 bases from V and 4 bases from J; bases unmatched to any gene: 6. The CDR3 is 15 amino acids. In DNA, the CDR3 is TGTGCCATCAGTGAGCACGGGACAGGTGGCTATGGCTACACCTTC. Translated, it gives CAISEHGTGGYGYTF.

The V and J genes are TRBV9 and TRBJ1-1; 7 nucleotides agree with TRBD1. The germline CDR1 and CDR2 sequences are SGDLS and YYNGEE. V shed 3 bases and J 3 bases; nucleotides not matched to a gene: 11. The CDR3 contains 16 residues. The CDR3: CASSGNRGELYTEAFF. CDR3 nucleotide sequence: TGTGCCAGCAGCGGTAACAGGGGAGAATTATACACTGAAGCTTTCTTT.

This rearrangement joins TRBV6-6 to TRBJ2-7; possible D gene TRBD1, 6 bases. Between the trimmed V and J ends, which lost 5 bases and 4 bases, there was a span of 15 bases. Germline CDR1 is MNHNY and CDR2 is SVGAGI (reference sequence). The CDR3 runs to 14 residues. The CDR3 is CASSTQGVLYEQYF. In DNA, the CDR3 is TGTGCCAGCAGTACACAGGGAGTCCTGTACGAGCAGTACTTC.

The CDR3 is CATSRSTQDRRYPLFYEQYF. As DNA, the CDR3 is TGTGCCACCAGCAGATCAACCCAGGACAGGCGTTACCCCCTCTTCTACGAGCAGTACTTC. This chain links TRBV15 with TRBJ2-7, with 7 bases that match TRBD1. Looked up from germline, CDR1 is LNHNV and CDR2 is YYDKDF (reference sequence). This CDR3 region has 20 residues. The V and J ends lost 2 bases and 3 bases, in that order; junction bases with no gene match: 22.

The V gene is TRBV7-2, the J gene TRBJ2-7, with TRBD2 matching over 15 bases. In germline, CDR1 is SGHTA, CDR2 FQGNSA. With V trimmed by 6 bases and J by 2 bases, 11 bases remained unmatched. The length of the CDR3 is 18 residues. The CDR3 spells CASSTSGTSGRPAYEQYF. As DNA, the CDR3 is TGTGCCAGCAGTACCTCCGGGACTAGCGGGAGGCCAGCCTACGAGCAGTACTTC. The variable domain in full, completed from reference TRBV7-2 and TRBJ2-7, reads GAGVSQSPSNKVTEKGKDVELRCDPISGHTALYWYRQSLGQGLEFLIYFQGNSAPDKSGLPSDRFSAERTGGSVSTLTIQRTQQEDSAVYLCASSTSGTSGRPAYEQYFGPGTRLTVT.

The chain joins TRBV27 to TRBJ1-1, with a tentative D call TRBD1 (5 bases). CDR3 length: 16 amino acids. V was clipped by 8 bases and J by 1 base, with 20 bases between them. Germline values: CDR1 MNHEY, CDR2 SMNVEV (reference sequence). The CDR3 region is CASGRSTGGTNTEAFF. The CDR3 nucleotides are TGTGCCAGCGGTCGGTCAACAGGTGGTACGAACACTGAAGCTTTCTTT.

V usage is TRBV7-9 and J usage is TRBJ2-1; 7 nucleotides line up with TRBD2. V lost 7 bases, J lost 5 bases, and 5 bases stayed unmatched. Germline V CDR1 and CDR2: SEHNR, FQNEAQ (reference sequence). CDR3 length: 13 residues. The CDR3 here is CASTYGRDNEQFF. The CDR3 DNA is TGTGCCAGCACCTATGGGAGGGACAATGAGCAGTTCTTC.

The chain is built from TRBV7-3 and TRBJ2-5; no clear D gene. This CDR3 has 14 residues. Deletions cut 5 bases from V and 1 base from J, with 11 bases between. Germline-derived CDR1 and CDR2 are SGHTA and FQGTGA. The CDR3 loop is CASSLNAVQETQYF. CDR3 DNA sequence: TGTGCCAGCAGCCTAAACGCGGTCCAAGAGACCCAGTACTTC.

The genes are TRBV6-1 and TRBJ1-1; D not resolved. V gave up 2 bases and J gave up 3 bases, with 10 bases separating them. Germline CDR1 MNHNS, CDR2 SASEGT. CDR3 length: 14 amino acids. The CDR3 region has the DNA TGTGCCAGCAGTGAAAATGTGCGGGACACTGAAGCTTTCTTT. This encodes CASSENVRDTEAFF.

The chain carries TRBV19 and TRBJ1-1; D not certain. Germline-derived CDR1 and CDR2 are LNHDA and SQIVND (reference sequence). The CDR3 has 15 amino acids. The V end was cut by 3 bases, the J end by 4 bases, with 15 bases between. The CDR3 loop is CASSIGEGRATEAFF. The CDR3 nucleotides read TGTGCCAGTAGTATCGGGGAAGGTAGGGCCACTGAAGCTTTCTTT. Full variable domain (missing parts from reference TRBV19 and TRBJ1-1): DGGITQSPKYLFRKEGQNVTLSCEQNLNHDAMYWYRQDPGQGLRLIYYSQIVNDFQKGDIAEGYSVSREKKESFPLTVTSAQKNPTAFYLCASSIGEGRATEAFFGQGTRLTVV.

The genes are TRBV9 and TRBJ2-5; TRBD2 agrees at 14 bases. Trimming removed 2 bases from V and 5 bases from J; junction bases left unmatched: 8. This CDR3 is 17 amino acids long. Germline CDR1 reads SGDLS; CDR2 reads YYNGEE. CDR3 sequence: CASSVGTSGRRTETQYF. CDR3 DNA sequence: TGTGCCAGCAGCGTTGGGACTAGCGGGAGACGCACGGAGACCCAGTACTTC.

The rearrangement joins TRBV5-5 to TRBJ1-2, with D possibly being TRBD1 (6 bases). CDR3 length: 15 amino acids. Trimming cost V 0 bases and J 7 bases, with 16 bases left between them. Germline CDR1 reads SGHKS; CDR2 reads YYEKEE (reference sequence). The CDR3 nucleotides read TGTGCCAGCAGCTTGGGGCCAGGGGAAAGTGGTGGCTACACCTTC. This translates into CASSLGPGESGGYTF.

J is TRBJ1-2 and V is TRBV6-5, with D hard to call. The CDR3 has 16 amino acids. V was shortened by 4 bases and J by 5 bases, with 20 bases between the two germline ends. CDR1 is MNHEY, CDR2 SVGAGI, per germline. The CDR3 coding sequence is TGTGCCAGCAGTTCCGACCCGGCGGCCGCTCCTTATGGCTACACCTTC. It translates to CASSSDPAAAPYGYTF.

This chain links TRBV18 with TRBJ1-1; no firm D call. Per germline, CDR1 KGHSH and CDR2 LQKENI. V gave up 4 bases and J gave up 3 bases, with 9 bases separating them. The CDR3 runs to 13 residues. The CDR3 region has the DNA TGTGCCAGCTCACGAGAGGATGACACTGAAGCTTTCTTT. It yields the protein CASSREDDTEAFF.

The table lists this clone with a count of one. This rearrangement joins TRBV5-1 to TRBJ2-5, with 10 bases aligning to TRBD2. The V and J ends lost 0 bases and 4 bases, in that order; junction bases with no gene match: 6. The CDR3 consists of 16 residues. Germline CDR1 reads SGHRS; CDR2 reads YFSETQ. CDR3 loop: CASSLEASGGGETQYF. CDR3 coding DNA: TGCGCCAGCAGCTTGGAGGCTAGCGGGGGTGGAGAGACCCAGTACTTC.

This clone was counted a few times. CDR3: CASSSSREQFF. In DNA form, the CDR3 reads TGTGCCAGCAGTTCGAGTCGTGAGCAGTTCTTC. V gene TRBV6-6 combines with J gene TRBJ2-1, with D unresolved. The germline V gene has CDR1 MNHNY and CDR2 SVGAGI (reference sequence). This CDR3 contains 11 residues. The ends were cut back, 4 bases at V and 9 bases at J, with 7 bases in the middle.

This clone was seen a few times. The V call is TRBV10-3, the J call TRBJ2-7, with D possibly TRBD1 on 6 matching bases. Trimming took 6 bases from V and 5 from J, leaving 14 bases between them. Germline CDR1 and CDR2: ENHRY and SYGVKD. This CDR3 contains 13 residues. CDR3 amino acids: CAISQTGSHEQYF. The CDR3 region has the DNA TGTGCCATCAGCCAAACAGGGAGCCACGAGCAGTACTTC.

Here the CDR3 reads CASSTSTGANTEAFF. The CDR3 bases are TGTGCCAGTAGTACTTCGACAGGGGCTAACACTGAAGCTTTCTTT. The V and J genes are TRBV19 and TRBJ1-1; 8 nucleotides line up with TRBD1. The CDR3 is 15 amino acids. In germline, CDR1 is LNHDA, CDR2 SQIVND (reference sequence). V gave up 4 bases and J gave up 2 bases; unmatched junction bases: 6.